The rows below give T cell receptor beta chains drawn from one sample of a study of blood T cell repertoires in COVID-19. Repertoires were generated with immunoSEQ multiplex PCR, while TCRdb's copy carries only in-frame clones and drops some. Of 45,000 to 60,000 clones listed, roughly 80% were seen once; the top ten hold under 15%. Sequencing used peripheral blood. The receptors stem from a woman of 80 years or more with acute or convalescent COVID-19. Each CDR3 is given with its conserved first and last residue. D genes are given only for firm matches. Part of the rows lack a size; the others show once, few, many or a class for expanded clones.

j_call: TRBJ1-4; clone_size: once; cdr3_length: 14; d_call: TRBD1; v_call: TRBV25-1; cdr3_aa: CASSEETGIEKLFF; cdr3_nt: TGTGCCAGCAGTGAAGAGACAGGGATTGAAAAACTGTTTTTT
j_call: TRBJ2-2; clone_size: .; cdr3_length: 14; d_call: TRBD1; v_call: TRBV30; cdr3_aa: CAWRDRVNTGELFF; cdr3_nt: TGTGCCTGGAGGGACAGGGTGAACACCGGGGAGCTGTTTTTT
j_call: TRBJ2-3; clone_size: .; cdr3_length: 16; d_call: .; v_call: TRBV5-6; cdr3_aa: CASSLGRGISTDTQYF; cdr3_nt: TGTGCCAGCAGCTTAGGGCGGGGCATTAGCACAGATACGCAGTATTTT
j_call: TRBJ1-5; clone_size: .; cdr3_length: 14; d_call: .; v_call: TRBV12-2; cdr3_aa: CASRPGISDQPQHF; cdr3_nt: TGTGCAAGTCGCCCCGGGATTTCTGATCAGCCCCAGCATTTT
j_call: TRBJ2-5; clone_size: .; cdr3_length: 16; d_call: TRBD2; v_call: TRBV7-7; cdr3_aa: CASSLEPSGGAGTQYF; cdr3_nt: TGTGCCAGCAGCTTAGAGCCTAGCGGGGGGGCGGGGACCCAGTACTTC
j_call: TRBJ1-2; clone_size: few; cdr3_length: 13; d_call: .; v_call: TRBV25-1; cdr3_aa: CASSGGGGRGYTF; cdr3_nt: TGTGCCAGCAGTGGGGGAGGGGGTCGGGGCTACACCTTC
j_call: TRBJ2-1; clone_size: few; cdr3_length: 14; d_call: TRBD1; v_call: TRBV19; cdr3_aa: CASSVGQGHNEQFF; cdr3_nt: TGTGCCAGTAGTGTAGGACAGGGTCACAATGAGCAGTTCTTC
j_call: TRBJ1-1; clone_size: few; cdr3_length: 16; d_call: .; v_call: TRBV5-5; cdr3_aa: CASSSFARGTGTEAFF; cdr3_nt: TGTGCCAGCAGCTCATTTGCGCGGGGAACGGGCACTGAAGCTTTCTTT
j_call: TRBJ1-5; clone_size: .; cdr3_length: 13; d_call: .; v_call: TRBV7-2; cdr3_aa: CASSPGRGQPQHF; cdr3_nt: TGTGCCAGCAGCCCTGGGAGGGGTCAGCCCCAGCATTTT
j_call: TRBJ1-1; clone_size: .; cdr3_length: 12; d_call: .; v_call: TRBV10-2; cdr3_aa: CASSEGVAEAFF; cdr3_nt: TGCGCCAGCAGCGAAGGGGTGGCTGAAGCTTTCTTT
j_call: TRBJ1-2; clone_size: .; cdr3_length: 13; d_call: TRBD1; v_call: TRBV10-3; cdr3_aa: CAIRPGQDYGYTF; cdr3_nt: TGTGCCATCAGACCGGGACAGGACTATGGCTACACCTTC
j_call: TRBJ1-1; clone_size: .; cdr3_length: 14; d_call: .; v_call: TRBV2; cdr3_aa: CASSALTVNTEAFF; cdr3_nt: TGTGCCAGCAGTGCCTTGACAGTTAACACTGAAGCTTTCTTT
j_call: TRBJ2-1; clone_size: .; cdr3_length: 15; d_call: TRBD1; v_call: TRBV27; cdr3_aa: CASSLTGTGLVEQFF; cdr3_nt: TGTGCCAGCAGTTTAACCGGGACAGGGTTGGTTGAGCAGTTCTTC
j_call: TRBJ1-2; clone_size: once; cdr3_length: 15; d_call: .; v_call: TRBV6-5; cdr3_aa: CASSSTDGRRGGYTF; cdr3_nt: TGTGCCAGCAGTTCCACCGACGGGAGGCGGGGCGGCTACACCTTC
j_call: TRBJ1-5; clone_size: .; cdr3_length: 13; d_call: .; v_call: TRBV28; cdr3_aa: CASSFSSNQPQHF; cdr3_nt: TGTGCCAGCAGTTTTAGTAGCAATCAGCCCCAGCATTTT
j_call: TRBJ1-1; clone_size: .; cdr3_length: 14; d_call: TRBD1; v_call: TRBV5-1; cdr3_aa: CASSWTTGGTEAFF; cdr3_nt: TGCGCCAGCAGCTGGACCACAGGGGGCACTGAAGCTTTCTTT
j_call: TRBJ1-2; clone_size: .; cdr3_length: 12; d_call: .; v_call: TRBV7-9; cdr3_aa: CASSTTDYGYTF; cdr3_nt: TGTGCCAGCAGCACGACAGACTATGGCTACACCTTC
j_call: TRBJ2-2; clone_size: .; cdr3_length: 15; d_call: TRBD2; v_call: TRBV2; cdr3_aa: CASKPPGGATGELFF; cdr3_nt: TGTGCCAGCAAACCCCCCGGGGGGGCCACCGGGGAGCTGTTTTTT
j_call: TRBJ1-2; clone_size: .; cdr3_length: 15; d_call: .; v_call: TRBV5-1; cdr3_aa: CASSLEPGTSYGYTF; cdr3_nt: TGCGCCAGCAGCTTGGAGCCGGGGACTTCCTATGGCTACACCTTC
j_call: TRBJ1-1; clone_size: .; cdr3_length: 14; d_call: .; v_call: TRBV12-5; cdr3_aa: CASGWRGGDSEAFF; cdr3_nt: TGTGCTAGTGGTTGGAGGGGAGGTGATTCTGAAGCTTTCTTT
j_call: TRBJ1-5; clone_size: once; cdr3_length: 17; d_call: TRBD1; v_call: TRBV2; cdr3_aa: CASSGQGATYSNQPQHF; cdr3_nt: TGTGCCAGCAGTGGACAGGGGGCAACCTATAGCAATCAGCCCCAGCATTTT
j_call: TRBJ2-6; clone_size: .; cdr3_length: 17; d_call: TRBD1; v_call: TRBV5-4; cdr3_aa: CASTPRGQGAGANVLTF; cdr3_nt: TGTGCCAGCACCCCGCGCGGACAGGGGGCCGGGGCCAACGTCCTGACTTTC
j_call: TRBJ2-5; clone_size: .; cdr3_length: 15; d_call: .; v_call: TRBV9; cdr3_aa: CASSVGGDKQETQYF; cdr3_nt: TGTGCCAGCAGCGTAGGGGGGGATAAGCAAGAGACCCAGTACTTC
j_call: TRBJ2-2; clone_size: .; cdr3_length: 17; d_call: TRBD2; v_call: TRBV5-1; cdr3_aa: CASSLLSGVPNTGELFF; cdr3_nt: TGCGCCAGCAGCTTGCTTAGCGGGGTCCCGAACACCGGGGAGCTGTTTTTT
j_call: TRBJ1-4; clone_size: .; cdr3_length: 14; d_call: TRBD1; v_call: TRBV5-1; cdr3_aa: CASSGGQGSEKLFF; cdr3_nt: TGCGCCAGCAGCGGGGGACAGGGGAGTGAAAAACTGTTTTTT
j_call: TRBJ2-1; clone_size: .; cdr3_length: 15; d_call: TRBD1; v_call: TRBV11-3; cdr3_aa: CASSHGQVPSNEQFF; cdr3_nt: TGTGCCAGCAGCCACGGACAGGTCCCGTCCAATGAGCAGTTCTTC
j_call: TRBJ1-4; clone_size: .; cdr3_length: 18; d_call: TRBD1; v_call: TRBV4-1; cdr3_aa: CASSQGGQPFPTNEKLFF; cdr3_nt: TGCGCCAGCAGCCAAGGGGGACAGCCATTCCCAACTAATGAAAAACTGTTTTTT
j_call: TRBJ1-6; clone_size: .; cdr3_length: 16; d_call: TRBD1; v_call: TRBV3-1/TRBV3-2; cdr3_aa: CASSQGSGQGVSPLHF; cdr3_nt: TGTGCCAGCAGCCAAGGTTCAGGACAGGGCGTTTCACCCCTCCACTTT
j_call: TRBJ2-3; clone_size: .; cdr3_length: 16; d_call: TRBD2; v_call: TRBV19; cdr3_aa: CASSTYSGGATDTQYF; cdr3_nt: TGTGCCAGTAGTACCTATAGCGGGGGGGCGACAGATACGCAGTATTTT
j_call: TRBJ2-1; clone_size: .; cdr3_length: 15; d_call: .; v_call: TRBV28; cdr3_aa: CASAVGGGVGNEQFF; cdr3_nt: TGTGCCAGCGCCGTGGGGGGGGGCGTGGGCAATGAGCAGTTCTTC
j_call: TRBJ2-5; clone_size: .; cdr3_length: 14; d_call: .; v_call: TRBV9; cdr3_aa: CASSVGLAEGTQYF; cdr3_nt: TGTGCCAGCAGTGTGGGCCTCGCGGAGGGGACCCAGTACTTC
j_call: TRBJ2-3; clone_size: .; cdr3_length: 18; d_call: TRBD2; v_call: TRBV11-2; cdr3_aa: CASSSKDGLADYTDTQYF; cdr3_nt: TGTGCCAGCAGCTCGAAAGACGGACTAGCGGATTACACAGATACGCAGTATTTT
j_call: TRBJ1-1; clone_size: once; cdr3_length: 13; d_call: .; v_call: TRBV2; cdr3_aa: CASSEEGAAEAFF; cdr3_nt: TGTGCCAGCAGTGAAGAAGGGGCCGCTGAAGCTTTCTTT
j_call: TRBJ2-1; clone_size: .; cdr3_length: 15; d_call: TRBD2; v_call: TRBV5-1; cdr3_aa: CASSFSGGGSNEQFF; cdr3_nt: TGCGCCAGCAGCTTCAGCGGGGGTGGCTCCAATGAGCAGTTCTTC
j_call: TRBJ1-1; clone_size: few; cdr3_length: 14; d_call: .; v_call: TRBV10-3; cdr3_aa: CAIRQQGLNTEAFF; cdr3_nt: TGTGCCATCAGACAACAGGGTTTGAACACTGAAGCTTTCTTT
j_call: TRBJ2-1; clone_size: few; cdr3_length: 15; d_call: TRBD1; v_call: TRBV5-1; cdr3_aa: CASSSRQGINNEQFF; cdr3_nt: TGCGCCAGCAGCAGTCGACAGGGCATTAACAATGAGCAGTTCTTC
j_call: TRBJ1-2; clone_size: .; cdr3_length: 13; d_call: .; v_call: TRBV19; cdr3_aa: CASSMRQSDDYTF; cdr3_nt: TGTGCCAGTAGTATGCGACAGTCAGATGACTACACCTTC
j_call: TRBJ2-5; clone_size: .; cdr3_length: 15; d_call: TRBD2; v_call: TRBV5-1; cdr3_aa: CASRPLAGDLETQYF; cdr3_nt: TGCGCCAGCAGACCACTAGCGGGGGACTTAGAGACCCAGTACTTC
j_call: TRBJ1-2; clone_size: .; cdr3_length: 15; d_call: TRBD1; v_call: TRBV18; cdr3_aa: CASSPGTGLWRGYTF; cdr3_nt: TGTGCCAGCTCACCAGGGACAGGGCTTTGGAGGGGCTACACCTTC
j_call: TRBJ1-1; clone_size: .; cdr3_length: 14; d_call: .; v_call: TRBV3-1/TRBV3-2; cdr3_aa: CASSQAGGRAEAFF; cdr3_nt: TGTGCCAGCAGCCAAGCCGGGGGGCGTGCTGAAGCTTTCTTT
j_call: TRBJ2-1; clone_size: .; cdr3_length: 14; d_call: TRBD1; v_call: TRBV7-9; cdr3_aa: CASSAVTGGNEQFF; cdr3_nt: TGTGCCAGCAGCGCAGTAACAGGGGGCAATGAGCAGTTCTTC